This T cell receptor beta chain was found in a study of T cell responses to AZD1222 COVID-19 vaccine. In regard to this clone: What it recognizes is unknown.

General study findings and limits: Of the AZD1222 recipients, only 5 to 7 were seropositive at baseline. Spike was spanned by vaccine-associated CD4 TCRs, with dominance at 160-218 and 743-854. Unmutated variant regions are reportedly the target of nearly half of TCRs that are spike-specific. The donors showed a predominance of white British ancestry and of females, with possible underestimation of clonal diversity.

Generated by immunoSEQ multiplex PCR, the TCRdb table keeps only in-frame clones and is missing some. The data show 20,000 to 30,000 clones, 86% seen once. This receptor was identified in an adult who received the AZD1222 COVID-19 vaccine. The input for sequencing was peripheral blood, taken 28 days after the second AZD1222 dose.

As DNA, the CDR3 is TGTGCCAGCAGCCAAGGGAGTTCGGGACTAGCCCAAGAGACCCAGTACTTC. This sequence encodes CASSQGSSGLAQETQYF. The chain links TRBV4-2 to TRBJ2-5; 9 nucleotides align to TRBD2. Germline V CDR1 and CDR2: LGHNA, YNFKEQ. Losses at the gene ends were 1 base for V and 1 base for J; bases not matched to a gene: 7. This CDR3 has 17 residues.